This T cell receptor (beta chain) is drawn from a study of T cell responses to AZD1222 COVID-19 vaccine. Overall study context: Second-dose schedules of about 4 or about 12 weeks were combined. Study outcomes and limitations: Females made up more of the donors, who were largely white British, and clonal diversity may have come out too low. Researchers took repertoire samples only after the peak T cell response had come.

Comment on this clone: As yet, its antigen is unknown.

This CDR3 is built from 14 residues. V was clipped by 4 bases and J by 4 bases; unmatched bases: 4. Germline CDR1 reads SGHTA; CDR2 reads FQGNSA. Sequencing used immunoSEQ multiplex PCR; TCRdb keeps in-frame clones, though not all of them. The table records roughly 180,000 clones, roughly 90% of them present only once. Specimen: peripheral blood, collected on day 0 of AZD1222 vaccination. The receptor was isolated from an adult in good health. The rearrangement joins TRBV7-2 to TRBJ1-1; 9 nucleotides line up with TRBD1. The DNA for the CDR3 is TGTGCCAGCAGCTATAGGACAGGGGTCACTGAAGCTTTCTTT. Its protein is CASSYRTGVTEAFF.